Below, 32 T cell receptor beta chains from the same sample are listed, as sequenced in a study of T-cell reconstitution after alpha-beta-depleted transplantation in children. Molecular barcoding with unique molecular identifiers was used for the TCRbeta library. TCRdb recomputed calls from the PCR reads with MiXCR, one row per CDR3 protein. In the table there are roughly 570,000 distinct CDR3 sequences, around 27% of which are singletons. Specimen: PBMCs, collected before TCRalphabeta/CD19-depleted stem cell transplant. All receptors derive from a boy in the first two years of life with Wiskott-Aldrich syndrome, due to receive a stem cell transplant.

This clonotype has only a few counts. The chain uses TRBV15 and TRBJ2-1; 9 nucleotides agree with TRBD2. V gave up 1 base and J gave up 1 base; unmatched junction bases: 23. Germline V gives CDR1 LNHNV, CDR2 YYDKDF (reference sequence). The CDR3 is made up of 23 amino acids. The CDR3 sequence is CATSRGLAGAFPGRSGSYNEQFF. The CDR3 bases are TGTGCCACCAGCAGAGGGTTAGCGGGAGCATTTCCCGGCCGCAGCGGGTCCTACAATGAGCAGTTCTTC.

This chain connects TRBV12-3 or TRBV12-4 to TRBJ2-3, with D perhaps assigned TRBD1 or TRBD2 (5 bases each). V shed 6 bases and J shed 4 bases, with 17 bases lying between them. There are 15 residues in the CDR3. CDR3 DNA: TGTGCCAGCAGGGTAGCGTCCCGGGGCGCAGATACGCAGTATTTT. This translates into CASRVASRGADTQYF.

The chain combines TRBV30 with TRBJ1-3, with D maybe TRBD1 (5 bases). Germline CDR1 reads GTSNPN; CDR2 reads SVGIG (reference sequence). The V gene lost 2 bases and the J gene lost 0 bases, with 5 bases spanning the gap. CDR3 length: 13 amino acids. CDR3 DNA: TGTGCCTGGAGTCAGGGCTCTGGAAACACCATATATTTT. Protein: CAWSQGSGNTIYF.

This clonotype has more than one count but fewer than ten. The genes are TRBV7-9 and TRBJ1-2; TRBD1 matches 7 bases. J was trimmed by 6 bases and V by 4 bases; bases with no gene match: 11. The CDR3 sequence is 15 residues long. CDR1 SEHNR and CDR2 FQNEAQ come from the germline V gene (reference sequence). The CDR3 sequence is CASSSRDSGRNGYTF. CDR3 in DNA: TGTGCCAGCAGCTCGAGGGACAGTGGGCGAAATGGCTACACCTTC.

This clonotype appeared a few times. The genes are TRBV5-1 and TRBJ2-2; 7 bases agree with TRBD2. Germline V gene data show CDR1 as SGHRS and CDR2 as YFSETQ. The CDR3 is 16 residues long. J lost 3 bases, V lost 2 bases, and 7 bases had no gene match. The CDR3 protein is CASSLEIAGYTGELFF. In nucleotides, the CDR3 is TGCGCCAGCAGCTTAGAAATAGCGGGTTACACCGGGGAGCTGTTTTTT.

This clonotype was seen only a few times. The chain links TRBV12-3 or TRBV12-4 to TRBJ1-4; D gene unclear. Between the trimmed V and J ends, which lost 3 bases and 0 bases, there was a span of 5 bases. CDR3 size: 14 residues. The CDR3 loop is CASSFGTTNEKLFF. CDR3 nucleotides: TGTGCCAGCAGTTTTGGTACAACTAATGAAAAACTGTTTTTT.

CDR3 region: CASRLTGFEQPQHF. The CDR3 DNA is TGTGCCAGTAGGCTGACAGGGTTTGAACAGCCCCAGCATTTT. The rearrangement links TRBV19 to TRBJ1-5; 7 nucleotides line up with TRBD1. Germline values: CDR1 LNHDA, CDR2 SQIVND (reference sequence). The CDR3 spans 14 residues. J lost 7 bases, V lost 6 bases, and 9 bases had no gene match.

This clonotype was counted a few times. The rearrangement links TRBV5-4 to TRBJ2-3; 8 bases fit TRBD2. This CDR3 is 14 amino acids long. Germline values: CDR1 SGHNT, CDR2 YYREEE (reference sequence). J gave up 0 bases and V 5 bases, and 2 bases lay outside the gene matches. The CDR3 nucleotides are TGTGCCAGCAGGAGCGGGGGTAGCACAGATACGCAGTATTTT. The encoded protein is CASRSGGSTDTQYF.

The CDR3 DNA reads TGTGCCAGCAGCTTAGAAGGAATCAGGACAGATACGCAGTATTTT. It yields the protein CASSLEGIRTDTQYF. The rearrangement joins TRBV11-2 to TRBJ2-3; D unresolved. The CDR3 contains 15 residues. Germline V gives CDR1 SGHAT, CDR2 FQNNGV. Trimming removed 0 bases at V and 3 bases at J, with 10 bases between.

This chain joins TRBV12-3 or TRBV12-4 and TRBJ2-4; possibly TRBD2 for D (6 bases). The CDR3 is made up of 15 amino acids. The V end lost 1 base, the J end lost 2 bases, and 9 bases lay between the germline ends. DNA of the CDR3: TGTGCCAGCAGTTTAGTCGCGGGGACCAAAAACATTCAGTACTTC. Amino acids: CASSLVAGTKNIQYF.

Written as DNA, the CDR3 is TGTGCCAGCAGCGAGACGGAGAGGAGCTATGGCTACACCTTC. Translating gives CASSETERSYGYTF. The genes are TRBV9 and TRBJ1-2, with unresolved D. The CDR3 loop spans 14 amino acids. V lost 3 bases and J lost 4, with 13 bases in between. Germline V gives CDR1 SGDLS, CDR2 YYNGEE.

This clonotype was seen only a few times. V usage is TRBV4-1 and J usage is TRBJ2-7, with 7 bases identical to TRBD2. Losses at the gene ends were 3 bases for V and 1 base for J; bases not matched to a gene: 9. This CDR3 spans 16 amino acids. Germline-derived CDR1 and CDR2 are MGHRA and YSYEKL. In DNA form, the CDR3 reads TGCGCCAGCAGCCAGGGGAGGGGCGGGAGTTCCTACGAGCAGTACTTC. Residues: CASSQGRGGSSYEQYF.

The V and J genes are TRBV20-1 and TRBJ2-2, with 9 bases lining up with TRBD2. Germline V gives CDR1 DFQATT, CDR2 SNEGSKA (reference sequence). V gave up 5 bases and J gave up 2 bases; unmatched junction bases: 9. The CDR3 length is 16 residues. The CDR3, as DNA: TGCAGTGCTCATTCCGGGCTAGCGGGAAACACCGGGGAGCTGTTTTTT. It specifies CSAHSGLAGNTGELFF.

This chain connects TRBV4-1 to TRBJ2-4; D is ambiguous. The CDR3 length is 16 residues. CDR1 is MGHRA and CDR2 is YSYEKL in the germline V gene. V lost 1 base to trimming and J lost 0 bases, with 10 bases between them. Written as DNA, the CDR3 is TGCGCCAGCAGCCAAGTGTCCAATTTAGCCAAAAACATTCAGTACTTC. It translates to CASSQVSNLAKNIQYF.

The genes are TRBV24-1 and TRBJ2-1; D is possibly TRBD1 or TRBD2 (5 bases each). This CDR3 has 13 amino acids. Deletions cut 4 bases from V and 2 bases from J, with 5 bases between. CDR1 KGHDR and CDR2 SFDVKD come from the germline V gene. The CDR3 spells CATSEGAYNEQFF. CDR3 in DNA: TGTGCCACCAGTGAGGGGGCCTACAATGAGCAGTTCTTC.

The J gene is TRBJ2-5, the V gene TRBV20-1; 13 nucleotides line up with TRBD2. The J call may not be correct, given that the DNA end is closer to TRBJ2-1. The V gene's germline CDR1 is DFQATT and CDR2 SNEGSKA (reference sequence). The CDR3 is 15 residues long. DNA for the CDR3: TGCAGTGCTATACCGGGACTAGCGGGATTGGGTGAGCAGTTCTTC. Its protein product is CSAIPGLAGLGEQFF.

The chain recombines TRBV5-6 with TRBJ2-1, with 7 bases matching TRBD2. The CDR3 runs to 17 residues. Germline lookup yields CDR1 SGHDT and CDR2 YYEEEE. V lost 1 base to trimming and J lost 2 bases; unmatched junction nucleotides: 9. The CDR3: CASSLSSGGRTYNEQFF. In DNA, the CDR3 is TGTGCCAGCAGCTTGAGTTCTGGCGGGAGAACCTACAATGAGCAGTTCTTC.

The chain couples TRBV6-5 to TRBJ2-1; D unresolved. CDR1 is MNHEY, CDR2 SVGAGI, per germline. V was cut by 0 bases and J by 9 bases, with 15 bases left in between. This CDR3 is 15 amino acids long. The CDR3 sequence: CASSYSSLLVAEQFF. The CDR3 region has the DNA TGTGCCAGCAGTTACTCGAGTCTGTTAGTTGCTGAGCAGTTCTTC.

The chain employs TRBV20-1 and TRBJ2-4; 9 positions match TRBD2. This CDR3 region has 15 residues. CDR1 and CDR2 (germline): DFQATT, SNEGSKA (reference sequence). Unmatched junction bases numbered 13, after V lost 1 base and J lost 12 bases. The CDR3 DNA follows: TGCAGTGCTAGAGGGCAATCTAGCGGGGCGGTATATCAGTACTTC. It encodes CSARGQSSGAVYQYF.

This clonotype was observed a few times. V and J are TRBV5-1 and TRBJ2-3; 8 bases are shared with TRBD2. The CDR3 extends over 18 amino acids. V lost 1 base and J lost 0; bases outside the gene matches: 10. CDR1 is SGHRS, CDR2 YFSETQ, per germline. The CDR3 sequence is CASSLLTGGPRSTDTQYF. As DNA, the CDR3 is TGCGCCAGCAGCTTGCTTACGGGAGGGCCGAGGAGCACAGATACGCAGTATTTT.

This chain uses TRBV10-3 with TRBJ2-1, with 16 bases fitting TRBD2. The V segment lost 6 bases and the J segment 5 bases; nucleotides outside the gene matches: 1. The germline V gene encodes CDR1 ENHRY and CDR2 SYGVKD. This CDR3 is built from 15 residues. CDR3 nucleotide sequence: TGTGCCATCAGGGGACTAGCGGGAGGGGACAATGAGCAGTTCTTC. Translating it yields CAIRGLAGGDNEQFF.

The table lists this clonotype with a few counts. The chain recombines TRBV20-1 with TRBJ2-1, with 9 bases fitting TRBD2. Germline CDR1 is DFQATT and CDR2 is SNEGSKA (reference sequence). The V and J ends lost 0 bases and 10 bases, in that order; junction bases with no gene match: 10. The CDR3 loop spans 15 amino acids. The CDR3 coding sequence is TGCAGTGCTAGAGATCGCGGGAGGGCCTTTCTCGAGCAGTTCTTC. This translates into CSARDRGRAFLEQFF.

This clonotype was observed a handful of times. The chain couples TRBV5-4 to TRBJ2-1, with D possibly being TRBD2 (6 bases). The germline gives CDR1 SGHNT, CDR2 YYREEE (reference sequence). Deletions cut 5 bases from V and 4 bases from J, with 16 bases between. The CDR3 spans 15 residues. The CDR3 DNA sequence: TGTGCCAGCAGTCCGTCTCTTAGCGGATACAATGAGCAGTTCTTC. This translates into CASSPSLSGYNEQFF.

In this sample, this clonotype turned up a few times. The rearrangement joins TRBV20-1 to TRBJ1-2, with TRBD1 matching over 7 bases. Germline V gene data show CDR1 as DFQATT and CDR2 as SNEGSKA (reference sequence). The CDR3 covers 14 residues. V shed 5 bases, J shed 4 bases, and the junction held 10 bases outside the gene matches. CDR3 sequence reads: CSARDIQGFYGYTF. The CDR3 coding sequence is TGCAGTGCTCGGGACATACAGGGGTTCTATGGCTACACCTTC.

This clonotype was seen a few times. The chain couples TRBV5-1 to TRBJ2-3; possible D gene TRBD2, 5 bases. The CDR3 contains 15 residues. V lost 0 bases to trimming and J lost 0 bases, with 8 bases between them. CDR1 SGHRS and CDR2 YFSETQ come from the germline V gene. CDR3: CASSLAGDSTDTQYF. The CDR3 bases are TGCGCCAGCAGCTTGGCCGGGGATAGCACAGATACGCAGTATTTT.

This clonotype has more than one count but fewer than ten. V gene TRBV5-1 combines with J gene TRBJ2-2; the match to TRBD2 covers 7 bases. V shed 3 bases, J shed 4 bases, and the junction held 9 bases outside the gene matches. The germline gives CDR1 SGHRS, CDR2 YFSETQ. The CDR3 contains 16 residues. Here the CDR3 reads CASSSRVLAVTGELFF. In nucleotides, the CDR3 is TGCGCCAGCAGCTCCCGAGTCCTAGCGGTCACCGGGGAGCTGTTTTTT.

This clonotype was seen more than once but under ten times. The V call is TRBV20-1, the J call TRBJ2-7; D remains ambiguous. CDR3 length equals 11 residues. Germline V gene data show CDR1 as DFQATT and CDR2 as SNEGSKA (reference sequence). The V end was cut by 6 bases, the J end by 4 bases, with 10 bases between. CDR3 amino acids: CSALFAYEQYF. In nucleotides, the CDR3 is TGCAGTGCCCTCTTTGCGTACGAGCAGTACTTC.

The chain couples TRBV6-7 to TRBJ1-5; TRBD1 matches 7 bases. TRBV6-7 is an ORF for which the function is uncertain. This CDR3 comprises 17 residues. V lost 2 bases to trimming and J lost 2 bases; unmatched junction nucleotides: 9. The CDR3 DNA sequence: TGTGCCAGCAGTTACCCGACAGGGATTCGTTGCAATCAGCCCCAGCATTTT. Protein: CASSYPTGIRCNQPQHF.

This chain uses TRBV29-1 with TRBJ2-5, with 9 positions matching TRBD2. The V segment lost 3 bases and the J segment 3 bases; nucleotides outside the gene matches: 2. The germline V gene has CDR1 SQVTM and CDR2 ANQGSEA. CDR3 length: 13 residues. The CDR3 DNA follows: TGCAGCGTTGATCCTAGCGGGGAAGAGACCCAGTACTTC. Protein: CSVDPSGEETQYF. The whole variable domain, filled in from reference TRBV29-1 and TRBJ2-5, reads SAVISQKPSRDICQRGTSLTIQCQVDSQVTMMFWYRQQPGQSLTLIATANQGSEATYESGFVIDKFPISRPNLTFSTLTVSNMSPEDSSIYLCSVDPSGEETQYFGPGTRLLVL.

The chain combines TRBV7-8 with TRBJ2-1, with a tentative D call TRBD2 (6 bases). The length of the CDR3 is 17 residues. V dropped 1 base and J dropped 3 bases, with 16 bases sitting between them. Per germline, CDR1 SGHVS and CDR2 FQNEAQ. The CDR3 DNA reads TGTGCCAGCAGCTTAGAGTTGTTGGGGGGTATCTACAATGAGCAGTTCTTC. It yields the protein CASSLELLGGIYNEQFF. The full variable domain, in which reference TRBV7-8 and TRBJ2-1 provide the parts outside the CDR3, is GAGVSQSPRYKVAKRGQDVALRCDPISGHVSLFWYQQALGQGPEFLTYFQNEAQLDKSGLPSDRFFAERPEGSVSTLKIQRTQQEDSAVYLCASSLELLGGIYNEQFFGPGTRLTVL.

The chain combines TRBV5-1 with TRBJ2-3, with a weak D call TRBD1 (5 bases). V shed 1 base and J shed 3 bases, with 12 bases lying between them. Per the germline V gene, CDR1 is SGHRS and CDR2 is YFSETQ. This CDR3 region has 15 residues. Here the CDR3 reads CASSLLAGWTDTQYF. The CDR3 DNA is TGCGCCAGCAGCTTGTTGGCAGGGTGGACAGATACGCAGTATTTT.

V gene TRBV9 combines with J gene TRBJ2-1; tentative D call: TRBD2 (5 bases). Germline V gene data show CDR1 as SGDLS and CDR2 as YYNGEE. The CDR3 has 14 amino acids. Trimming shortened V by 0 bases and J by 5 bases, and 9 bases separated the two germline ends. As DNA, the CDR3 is TGTGCCAGCAGCGTAGCCGGAGGTGACAATGAGCAGTTCTTC. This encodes CASSVAGGDNEQFF.